This T cell receptor beta chain was sequenced for a study of beta chain features in type 1 diabetes. Each sorted fraction was over 95% pure. Expressed TCRB transcripts were sequenced because the isolated RNA had all been reverse transcribed beforehand. Here immunoSEQ multiplex PCR was the method, and the copy in TCRdb shows in-frame clones only, minus some. The table has 100,000 to 150,000 clones, around 10% seen once. Only a few counts were recorded for this clone. Antigen: not known. Trimming pared 2 bases from V and 2 bases from J, leaving 11 bases between. The CDR3 totals 15 residues. Germline loops: CDR1 MGHRA, CDR2 YSYEKL. Whole-study results and caveats: In all four CD4+ subsets, TCRB CDR3 length was significantly, moderately reduced in type 1 diabetes. PCR might preferentially amplify shorter templates, equally in patients and controls. High TCR expression in some cells could lead to their over-representation in cDNA sequencing. Within the patient group, naive, central memory and Treg TCRB repertoires appeared more similar to each other than within healthy donors.

The receptor's source is a man aged 25-40 years with type 1 diabetes. Sequencing was done on a sample of central memory CD4+ T cells from blood. The V and J genes are TRBV4-1 and TRBJ2-3; D is ambiguous. The CDR3 nucleotides are TGCGCCAGCAGCCAAAATCCCAGTTTCACAGATACGCAGTATTTT. This translates into CASSQNPSFTDTQYF.